These 24 T cell receptor beta chains share one sample of origin, sequenced in a study of T cells after yellow fever vaccination. Via MiXCR, TCRdb re-called the 5' RACE reads, giving one row per CDR3 protein. The sample has around 530,000 distinct CDR3 sequences; roughly a sixth are singletons. The source material was PBMCs, sampled 4 to 6 days after the first yellow fever vaccination. The receptors were gathered from a man aged 18 to 30 who received the YFV17D yellow fever vaccine.

The chain is built from TRBV14 and TRBJ2-2, with TRBD2 matching 12 bases. In germline, CDR1 is SGHDN, CDR2 FVKESK. The CDR3 runs to 17 residues. The V and J ends lost 1 base and 5 bases, in that order; junction bases with no gene match: 5. The CDR3 DNA reads TGTGCCAGCAGCCAAGGACTAGCGGGGGTCGTTACCGGGGAGCTGTTTTTT. It encodes CASSQGLAGVVTGELFF.

This chain uses TRBV9 with TRBJ2-7; 11 bases align to TRBD1. V lost 2 bases to trimming and J lost 3 bases; unmatched junction nucleotides: 4. There are 15 residues in the CDR3. Germline V gene data show CDR1 as SGDLS and CDR2 as YYNGEE. The CDR3 loop reads CASSVLGTGGYEQYF. The CDR3 DNA sequence: TGTGCCAGCAGCGTTTTGGGGACAGGGGGCTACGAGCAGTACTTC.

This clonotype showed up just a few times. J is TRBJ1-2 and V is TRBV6-2 or TRBV6-3, with D unresolved. Germline V gene sequence: CDR1 MNHEY, CDR2 SVGEGT. This CDR3 is 13 amino acids long. V dropped 6 bases and J dropped 4 bases, with 12 bases sitting between them. The CDR3 loop is CASRPDWGYGYTF. The CDR3 nucleotides read TGTGCCAGCAGACCCGACTGGGGCTATGGCTACACCTTC.

Only a few counts were recorded for this clonotype. The genes are TRBV5-6 and TRBJ2-1; TRBD2 matches 9 bases. The CDR3 contains 15 residues. Per the germline V gene, CDR1 is SGHDT and CDR2 is YYEEEE. Trimming cost V 2 bases and J 7 bases; bases outside gene matches: 7. The CDR3 nucleotides read TGTGCCAGCAGCTTCCCTAGCGGGGCCCGGAATGAGCAGTTCTTC. It codes for CASSFPSGARNEQFF.

This chain uses TRBV5-1 with TRBJ1-2, with TRBD1 identical over 8 bases. V gave up 2 bases and J gave up 8 bases; unmatched junction bases: 5. This CDR3 is built from 13 residues. Germline V CDR1 and CDR2: SGHRS, YFSETQ. In DNA, the CDR3 is TGCGCCAGCAGCTTCCAGGGGGCAGAAGGCTACACCTTC. This encodes CASSFQGAEGYTF. Drawing the rest from reference TRBV5-1 and TRBJ1-2, the complete variable domain is KAGVTQTPRYLIKTRGQQVTLSCSPISGHRSVSWYQQTPGQGLQFLFEYFSETQRNKGNFPGRFSGRQFSNSRSEMNVSTLELGDSALYLCASSFQGAEGYTFGSGTRLTVV.

V is TRBV2 and J is TRBJ1-1; TRBD1 matches 10 bases. The CDR3 spans 15 residues. Trimming removed 6 bases from V and 5 bases from J; junction bases left unmatched: 9. Germline V gene data show CDR1 as SNHLY and CDR2 as FYNNEI. CDR3 residues: CASRDTTGGKTEAFF. For the CDR3, the DNA is TGTGCCAGCAGGGATACGACAGGGGGCAAGACTGAAGCTTTCTTT. Looking up the rest from reference TRBV2 and TRBJ1-1 gives the full variable domain: EPEVTQTPSHQVTQMGQEVILRCVPISNHLYFYWYRQILGQKVEFLVSFYNNEISEKSEIFDDQFSVERPDGSNFTLKIRSTKLEDSAMYFCASRDTTGGKTEAFFGQGTRLTVV.

This clonotype occurred a few times. The chain recombines TRBV5-4 with TRBJ2-2; TRBD1 or TRBD2 may be the D gene (7 bases each). V lost 6 bases to trimming and J lost 6 bases, with 18 bases between them. The CDR3 totals 15 residues. Per the germline V gene, CDR1 is SGHNT and CDR2 is YYREEE (reference sequence). CDR3 amino acids: CASTNMGGTAGELFF. The CDR3 DNA reads TGTGCCAGCACCAATATGGGGGGGACAGCCGGGGAGCTGTTTTTT.

The V call is TRBV20-1, the J call TRBJ2-7; 9 bases agree with TRBD2. CDR1 is DFQATT, CDR2 SNEGSKA, per germline (reference sequence). The CDR3 runs to 20 residues. Trimming removed 3 bases from V and 3 bases from J; junction bases left unmatched: 24. CDR3 residues: CSASTVRSSGDFSYNYEQYF. DNA for the CDR3: TGCAGTGCTAGCACAGTCAGATCTAGCGGGGACTTTTCATATAACTACGAGCAGTACTTC.

V gene TRBV20-1 combines with J gene TRBJ1-2; no definite D call. The CDR3 is 14 residues long. Trimming took 3 bases from V and 1 from J, leaving 12 bases between them. Germline assignment: CDR1 DFQATT and CDR2 SNEGSKA (reference sequence). The CDR3 is CSASWGELNYGYTF. The CDR3 coding sequence is TGCAGTGCTAGTTGGGGAGAGCTTAACTATGGCTACACCTTC.

The chain recombines TRBV11-2 with TRBJ2-7, with D maybe TRBD1 (6 bases). Germline values: CDR1 SGHAT, CDR2 FQNNGV. This CDR3 is 15 amino acids long. Between the trimmed V and J ends, which lost 5 bases and 3 bases, there was a span of 17 bases. CDR3 in amino acids: CASSLTGQIFYEQYF. For the CDR3, the DNA is TGTGCCAGCAGCCTCACAGGGCAGATATTCTACGAGCAGTACTTC. Drawing the rest from reference TRBV11-2 and TRBJ2-7, the complete variable domain is EAGVAQSPRYKIIEKRQSVAFWCNPISGHATLYWYQQILGQGPKLLIQFQNNGVVDDSQLPKDRFSAERLKGVDSTLKIQPAKLEDSAVYLCASSLTGQIFYEQYFGPGTRLTVT.

This clonotype has only a few counts. The chain is built from TRBV3-1 and TRBJ2-5; D is unclear. Trimming left V 0 bases short and J 5 bases short, with 13 bases between. CDR1 is LGHDT, CDR2 YNNKEL, per germline (reference sequence). The CDR3 is made up of 15 amino acids. CDR3 residues: CASSQDTSDGETQYF. The CDR3 DNA sequence: TGTGCCAGCAGCCAAGATACGTCGGACGGTGAGACCCAGTACTTC.

This clonotype turned up a few times. The rearrangement joins TRBV5-1 to TRBJ2-5; D not certain. The CDR3 covers 13 residues. Germline V gene lookup returns CDR1 SGHRS and CDR2 YFSETQ. Deletions cut 0 bases from V and 2 bases from J, with 5 bases between. DNA of the CDR3: TGCGCCAGCAGCTTGGTTAGACAAGAGACCCAGTACTTC. Amino acids: CASSLVRQETQYF. Full variable domain (missing parts from reference TRBV5-1 and TRBJ2-5): KAGVTQTPRYLIKTRGQQVTLSCSPISGHRSVSWYQQTPGQGLQFLFEYFSETQRNKGNFPGRFSGRQFSNSRSEMNVSTLELGDSALYLCASSLVRQETQYFGPGTRLLVL.

V gene TRBV12-3 or TRBV12-4 combines with J gene TRBJ2-2; TRBD1 matches 10 bases. With V trimmed by 5 bases and J by 5 bases, 17 bases remained unmatched. This CDR3 contains 19 residues. CDR3 loop: CASSPRDRGLAGVTGELFF. DNA for the CDR3: TGTGCCAGCAGTCCCCGGGACAGGGGCCTCGCGGGGGTAACCGGGGAGCTGTTTTTT.

This clonotype was seen at least ten times. The junction differs from germline at one of its ends, possibly a read error. The chain combines TRBV5-1 with TRBJ2-3; D remains ambiguous. With the DNA end fitting TRBJ2-5 better, the J assignment may be wrong. Per the germline V gene, CDR1 is SGHRS and CDR2 is YFSETQ. The length of the CDR3 is 12 residues. Here the CDR3 reads CASSLGLDTQYF. The CDR3 region has the DNA TGTGCCAGCAGCTTGGGGTTGGATACCCAGTACTTC.

This clonotype was seen more than once but under ten times. The chain combines TRBV5-1 with TRBJ2-3, with TRBD1 identical over 9 bases. From germline, CDR1 is SGHRS and CDR2 YFSETQ. V shed 5 bases, J shed 5 bases, and the junction held 6 bases outside the gene matches. This CDR3 spans 14 amino acids. In DNA form, the CDR3 reads TGCGCCAGCAGACAGGGGGCTGAAGGAGATACGCAGTATTTT. It specifies CASRQGAEGDTQYF.

The V and J genes are TRBV5-4 and TRBJ1-5; D unresolved. From germline, CDR1 is SGHNT and CDR2 YYREEE (reference sequence). The CDR3 totals 14 residues. V was pared by 0 bases and J by 4 bases, with 8 bases between. DNA of the CDR3: TGTGCCAGCAGCTTGGGTGGTCCGAATCAGCCCCAGCATTTT. This sequence encodes CASSLGGPNQPQHF.

This clonotype has only a few counts. This chain joins TRBV7-2 and TRBJ2-1; tentatively, D is TRBD1 (6 bases). Germline lookup yields CDR1 SGHTA and CDR2 FQGNSA. The CDR3 totals 13 residues. The V and J ends lost 1 base and 9 bases respectively, with 10 bases between them. CDR3 in DNA: TGTGCCAGCAGCTTAGGGGGGCCCGTTGAGCAGTTCTTC. Translated, it gives CASSLGGPVEQFF.

The CDR3 spells CASTQGGAYNEQFF. DNA of the CDR3: TGTGCCAGCACCCAGGGGGGAGCCTACAATGAGCAGTTCTTC. The V and J genes are TRBV7-2 and TRBJ2-1; possible D gene TRBD1, 7 bases. This CDR3 contains 14 residues. Germline V gene data show CDR1 as SGHTA and CDR2 as FQGNSA. Trimming removed 7 bases from V and 2 bases from J, with 12 bases in between.

This clonotype was counted at least ten times. The gene calls are TRBV7-6 and TRBJ1-4; D perhaps matches TRBD1 (6 bases). The V and J ends lost 4 bases and 3 bases respectively, with 9 bases between them. The CDR3 has 14 residues. CDR1 is SGHVS, CDR2 FNYEAQ, per germline. The CDR3 protein is CASSSGAPNEKLFF. Written as DNA, the CDR3 is TGTGCCAGCAGCTCAGGGGCTCCTAATGAAAAACTGTTTTTT.

This clonotype came up a few times. This chain joins TRBV6-5 and TRBJ2-1, with 11 bases identical to TRBD2. The CDR3 covers 15 residues. CDR1 and CDR2 (germline): MNHEY, SVGAGI. V shed 4 bases, J shed 4 bases, and the junction held 3 bases outside the gene matches. In DNA, the CDR3 is TGTGCCAGCAGTTTTAGCGGGGGGGGGTACAATGAGCAGTTCTTC. It specifies CASSFSGGGYNEQFF.

The chain couples TRBV19 to TRBJ2-3; 8 bases match TRBD1. With 7 bases clipped from V and 5 bases from J, the junction kept 5 bases outside the gene matches. The CDR3 length is 13 residues. Germline CDR1 LNHDA, CDR2 SQIVND (reference sequence). The CDR3 DNA reads as TGTGCCAGTAAGGTCAGGGGGCAAGATACGCAGTATTTT. This gives the protein CASKVRGQDTQYF.

A few counts support this clonotype. DNA for the CDR3: TGTGCCAGCAGCAACAACCGCCCGGGACTAGCGGACAATGAGCAGTTCTTC. Its protein product is CASSNNRPGLADNEQFF. The genes are TRBV3-1 and TRBJ2-1; 11 bases map to TRBD2. The CDR3 sequence is 17 residues long. Looked up from germline, CDR1 is LGHDT and CDR2 is YNNKEL (reference sequence). The V gene end was trimmed by 5 bases and the J gene end by 5 bases; junction bases not matched to a gene: 11.

This clonotype was seen a few times. The chain has TRBV4-3 and TRBJ1-1; D not certain. The V gene's germline CDR1 is LGHNA and CDR2 YSLEER. The CDR3 is 15 residues long. V lost 0 bases and J 1 base, leaving 9 bases between the germline ends. In DNA form, the CDR3 reads TGCGCCAGCAGCCAAGATGCTCCAGCGAACACTGAAGCTTTCTTT. Residues: CASSQDAPANTEAFF.

In its sample, this clonotype was seen a few times. This chain uses TRBV20-1 with TRBJ1-1; 9 nucleotides match TRBD1. The CDR3 totals 15 residues. The germline V gene has CDR1 DFQATT and CDR2 SNEGSKA (reference sequence). V was clipped by 4 bases and J by 3 bases; unmatched bases: 9. The CDR3 coding sequence is TGCAGTGCTAACTACAGGGGGCTATACGACACTGAAGCTTTCTTT. It encodes CSANYRGLYDTEAFF.